A single sample gave rise to the 2 T cell receptor beta chains below, sequenced in a study of T cell responses to AZD1222 COVID-19 vaccine. Assay: immunoSEQ multiplex PCR; the TCRdb copy retains only in-frame clones and omits some. The sample shows 130,000 to 150,000 clones, just over 90% of them seen only once. Sequenced material: peripheral blood, taken on day 0 of AZD1222 vaccination. The receptors here all came from an adult in good health.

The chain is built from TRBV6-2 or TRBV6-3 and TRBJ1-5; possibly TRBD1 for D (6 bases). CDR3 size: 14 residues. Germline CDR1 reads MNHEY; CDR2 reads SVGEGT. Trimming took 7 bases from V and 7 from J, leaving 17 bases between them. The CDR3 DNA reads as TGTGCCAGCACCCCACGGGGGGGGCCACAGCCCCAGCATTTT. It translates to CASTPRGGPQPQHF.

V usage is TRBV7-7 and J usage is TRBJ2-2; no firm D call. V was cut by 1 base and J by 6 bases, with 3 bases left in between. The germline V gene encodes CDR1 SSHAT and CDR2 FNYEAQ (reference sequence). CDR3 length equals 12 residues. Written as DNA, the CDR3 is TGTGCCAGCAGCTTAGTCCCCGGGGAGCTGTTTTTT. As protein: CASSLVPGELFF.